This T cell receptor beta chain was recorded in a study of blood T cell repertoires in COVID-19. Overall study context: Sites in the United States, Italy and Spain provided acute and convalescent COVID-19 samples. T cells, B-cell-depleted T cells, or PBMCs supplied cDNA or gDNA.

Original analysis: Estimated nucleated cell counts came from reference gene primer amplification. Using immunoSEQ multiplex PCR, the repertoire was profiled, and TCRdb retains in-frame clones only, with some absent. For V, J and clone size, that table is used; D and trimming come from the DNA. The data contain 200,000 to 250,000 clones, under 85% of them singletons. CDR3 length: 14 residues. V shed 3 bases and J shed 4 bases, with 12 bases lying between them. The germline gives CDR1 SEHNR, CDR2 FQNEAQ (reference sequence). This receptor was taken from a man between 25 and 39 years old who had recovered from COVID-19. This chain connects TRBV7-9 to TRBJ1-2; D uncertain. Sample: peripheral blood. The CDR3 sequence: CASSFEQIFYGYTF. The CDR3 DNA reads TGTGCCAGCAGCTTCGAACAGATTTTCTATGGCTACACCTTC.